The sequence of this T cell receptor beta chain was determined in a study of identical twins. The study, taken as a whole, reports: Cross-sectional statistics underpinned the conclusions; the same donors were not followed. Among beta out-of-frame sequences, excess sharing between twins appeared weaker. Abundant cord blood beta clonotypes carried fewer insertions; memory repertoires showed none.

The authors used template switching to add a universal primer site and gave cDNA unique molecular identifiers. TCRdb passed the 5' RACE reads through MiXCR, listing each CDR3 protein once. The top ten clones hold under 0.35% of a sample with 1.5 million to 2 million distinct CDR3 sequences, around a third of them seen once. Trimming took 5 bases from V and 7 from J, leaving 5 bases between them. CDR3 length: 11 amino acids. Germline CDR1 and CDR2: SGHAT and FQNNGV. Worth noting for this clonotype: Its antigen is not known.

Sequencing input: cord blood. The source is a newborn girl in good health. This chain connects TRBV11-2 to TRBJ2-2; D gene unclear. The CDR3 here is CASSRVGELFF. The CDR3 nucleotides read TGTGCCAGCAGCCGGGTCGGGGAGCTGTTTTTT.